This TCR beta chain was recovered during a study of regulatory T cells in long-lasting Graves disease. Time point in this sample: persistent/refractory GD, antithyroid drugs over 5 years with positive TRAb. PBMC RNA was the source of the TCR library. Graves' disease diagnoses used American Thyroid Association guidelines. Those enrolled as patients came out of an endocrinology department in Xi'an, China. V dropped 5 bases and J dropped 5 bases, with 9 bases sitting between them. Per germline, CDR1 SGHVS and CDR2 FNYEAQ. This CDR3 contains 13 residues. Sequencing libraries for TCR beta were prepared with iRepertoire HTBI primers and Arm-PCR of CDR3 regions. TCRdb reprocessed the multiplex PCR reads with MiXCR, giving one entry per CDR3 protein. This table has some 370,000 distinct CDR3 sequences, around 21% appearing once. With respect to this clonotype: Its cognate antigen is unknown.

Study-level findings and limits: Small numbers of samples may have cut accuracy. Repertoires from persistent disease leaned toward TRBV28, TRBJ1-2 and TRBJ2-5.

The chain is built from TRBV7-6 and TRBJ2-2, with D possibly TRBD1 on 5 matching bases. This receptor was obtained from a female donor with Graves disease. Sample: peripheral blood mononuclear cells (PBMCs), taken when the disease was refractory, from a patient treated with antithyroid drugs. The CDR3 DNA sequence: TGTGCCAGCAGCGTCAGGGTTACCGGGGAGCTGTTTTTT. Protein sequence: CASSVRVTGELFF.